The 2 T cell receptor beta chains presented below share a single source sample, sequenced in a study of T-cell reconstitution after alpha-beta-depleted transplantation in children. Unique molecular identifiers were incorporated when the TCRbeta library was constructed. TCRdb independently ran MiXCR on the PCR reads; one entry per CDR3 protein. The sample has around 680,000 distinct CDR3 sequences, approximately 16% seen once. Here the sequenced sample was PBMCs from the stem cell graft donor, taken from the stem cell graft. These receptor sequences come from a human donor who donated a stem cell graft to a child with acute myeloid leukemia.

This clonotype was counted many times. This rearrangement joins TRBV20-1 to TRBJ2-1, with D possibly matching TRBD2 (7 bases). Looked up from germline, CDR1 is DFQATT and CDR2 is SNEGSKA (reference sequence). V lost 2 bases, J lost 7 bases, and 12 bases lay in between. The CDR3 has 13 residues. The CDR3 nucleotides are TGCAGTGCTAGAACTGGGAGGGGGAATGAGCAGTTCTTC. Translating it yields CSARTGRGNEQFF.

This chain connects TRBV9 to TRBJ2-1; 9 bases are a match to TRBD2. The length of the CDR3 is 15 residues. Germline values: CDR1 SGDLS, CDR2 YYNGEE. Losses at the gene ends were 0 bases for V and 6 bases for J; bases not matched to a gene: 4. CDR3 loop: CASSVGGGATNEQFF. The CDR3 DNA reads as TGTGCCAGCAGCGTAGGCGGGGGGGCGACCAATGAGCAGTTCTTC.